The 11 T cell receptor beta chains below were found in one sample sequenced in a study of T cell repertoires in cytomegalovirus infection. These receptors lack a known antigen. TCRdb fed the reads into MiXCR, producing one record per CDR3 protein. The data show approximately 390,000 distinct CDR3 sequences, roughly 34% seen once. The starting material was cultured PBMCs, obtained from culture after CMV antigen stimulation. The receptor set was obtained from a human donor in good health (CMV status not recorded). Some clones in this sample may be carry-over from other donors' samples.

The V and J genes are TRBV20-1 and TRBJ2-7; 10 nucleotides line up with TRBD2. CDR3 length: 16 residues. With V trimmed by 3 bases and J by 6 bases, 14 bases remained unmatched. Germline lookup yields CDR1 DFQATT and CDR2 SNEGSKA (reference sequence). CDR3 region: CSARSSLAGEFGEQYF. For the CDR3, the DNA is TGCAGTGCTAGGTCATCTCTAGCGGGAGAATTCGGCGAGCAGTACTTC.

This chain connects TRBV7-2 to TRBJ1-1; D might be TRBD1 (6 bases). CDR3 length: 15 amino acids. Germline assignment: CDR1 SGHTA and CDR2 FQGNSA. Trimming took off 4 bases at V and 1 base at J, with 13 bases between the two ends. The chain's CDR3 is CASSSRTAPNTEAFF. The DNA for the CDR3 is TGTGCCAGCAGCTCACGGACAGCTCCGAACACTGAAGCTTTCTTT.

This clonotype was detected a few times. CDR3 DNA: TGTGCCGGATCTCTAGCCCGAACCTACGAGCAGTACGTC. Translating gives CAGSLARTYEQYV. This chain joins TRBV19 and TRBJ2-7, with TRBD2 as a possible D gene (5 bases). The V end was cut by 11 bases, the J end by 2 bases, with 16 bases between. The CDR3 is 13 amino acids. Germline V gene lookup returns CDR1 LNHDA and CDR2 SQIVND (reference sequence).

The chain has TRBV7-6 and TRBJ2-1; the D is unclear. The CDR3 is made up of 14 amino acids. The V end was cut by 2 bases, the J end by 5 bases, with 10 bases between. The germline CDR1 and CDR2 sequences are SGHVS and FNYEAQ. CDR3 in amino acids: CASSLYVGHNEQFF. Written as DNA, the CDR3 is TGTGCCAGCAGCTTATACGTGGGCCACAATGAGCAGTTCTTC.

This chain uses TRBV7-9 with TRBJ1-1; tentatively, D is TRBD1 (6 bases). Germline V gene sequence: CDR1 SEHNR, CDR2 FQNEAQ (reference sequence). This CDR3 has 14 amino acids. V gave up 4 bases and J gave up 3 bases, with 12 bases separating them. The DNA of the CDR3 is TGTGCCAGCAGCTCATTACAGGGTTACACTGAAGCTTTCTTT. It translates to CASSSLQGYTEAFF.

This clonotype occurred once. V and J are TRBV12-3 or TRBV12-4 and TRBJ2-1; possible D gene TRBD1, 6 bases. The ends were cut back, 8 bases at V and 8 bases at J, with 22 bases in the middle. The length of the CDR3 is 15 residues. The CDR3 nucleotides read TGTGCCAGCGGGCGCCAACAGGGAAACAACCATGAGCAGTTCTTC. This translates into CASGRQQGNNHEQFF.

The chain uses TRBV6-2 or TRBV6-3 and TRBJ2-1; D remains ambiguous. Germline CDR1 and CDR2: MNHEY and SVGEGT. The CDR3 extends over 13 amino acids. Deletions cut 8 bases from V and 3 bases from J, with 11 bases between. CDR3 sequence reads: CASGWNFYNEQFF. For the CDR3, the DNA is TGTGCCAGCGGCTGGAACTTCTACAATGAGCAGTTCTTC.

At least ten counts were recorded for this clonotype. V and J are TRBV7-2 and TRBJ2-3; TRBD2 might be the D (5 bases). V was trimmed by 2 bases and J by 4 bases, leaving 13 bases between them. The length of the CDR3 is 15 residues. Germline CDR1 and CDR2: SGHTA and FQGNSA. CDR3 in amino acids: CASSLNPTRADTQYF. DNA for the CDR3: TGTGCCAGCAGCTTAAACCCCACGAGGGCAGATACGCAGTATTTT.

The V gene is TRBV6-5, the J gene TRBJ1-2; D remains unclear. The CDR3 is 13 amino acids. The V gene lost 6 bases and the J gene lost 8 bases, with 16 bases spanning the gap. Germline CDR1 and CDR2: MNHEY and SVGAGI. CDR3 sequence (DNA): TGTGCCAGCAGCCCACTGGTAGCGAGGGGCTACACCTTC. This translates into CASSPLVARGYTF.

The chain uses TRBV19 and TRBJ2-4; tentatively, D is TRBD1 or TRBD2 (5 bases each). V dropped 6 bases and J dropped 0 bases, with 12 bases sitting between them. Per germline, CDR1 LNHDA and CDR2 SQIVND (reference sequence). This CDR3 has 15 residues. The CDR3 spells CASSPGPIAKNIQYF. CDR3 DNA: TGTGCCAGTAGCCCGGGACCTATAGCCAAAAACATTCAGTACTTC.

The CDR3 region has the DNA TGTGCCAGCTCCCCCCGGGGGCACGAGCAGTACTTC. This translates into CASSPRGHEQYF. This chain uses TRBV18 with TRBJ2-7, with D perhaps being TRBD1 or TRBD2 (6 bases each). The germline V gene encodes CDR1 KGHSH and CDR2 LQKENI. The CDR3 loop spans 12 amino acids. Trimming shortened V by 6 bases and J by 5 bases, and 11 bases separated the two germline ends.